The present TCR beta chain was sequenced within a study of blood T cell repertoires in COVID-19. Study overall: COVID-19 samples from acute and convalescent phases originated in the United States, Italy and Spain. From T cells, B-cell-depleted T cells, or PBMCs came the material, which was cDNA or gDNA.

In the study's own analysis: For nucleated cells, counts were estimated from reference gene primer amplification. Here immunoSEQ multiplex PCR was the method, and the copy in TCRdb shows in-frame clones only, minus some. V and J calls and clone size are as listed in that table; D and trimming were resolved from the DNA. Of some 53,000 clones listed, less than 95% are singletons. The CDR3 is made up of 12 amino acids. The V end lost 6 bases, the J end lost 7 bases, and 12 bases lay between the germline ends. Germline V lookup: CDR1 MDHEN, CDR2 SYDVKM. V gene TRBV28 combines with J gene TRBJ1-2; D perhaps matches TRBD1 (6 bases). The sequenced sample was peripheral blood. The TCR originated in a human donor in a cohort sampled during active COVID-19. This CDR3 reads CASSPGAGGYTF. The CDR3 DNA reads as TGTGCCAGCAGCCCAGGGGCGGGTGGCTACACCTTC.